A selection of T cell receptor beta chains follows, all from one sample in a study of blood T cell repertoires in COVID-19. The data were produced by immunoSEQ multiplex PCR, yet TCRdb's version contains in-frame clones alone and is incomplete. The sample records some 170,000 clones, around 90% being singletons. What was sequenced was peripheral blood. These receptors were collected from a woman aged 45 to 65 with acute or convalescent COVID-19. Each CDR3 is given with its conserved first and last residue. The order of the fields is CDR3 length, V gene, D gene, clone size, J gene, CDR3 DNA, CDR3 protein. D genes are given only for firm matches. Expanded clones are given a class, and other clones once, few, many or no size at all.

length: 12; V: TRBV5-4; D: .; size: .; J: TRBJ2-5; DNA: TGTGCCAGCAGCCGAACGGGAGAGACCCAGTACTTC; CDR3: CASSRTGETQYF
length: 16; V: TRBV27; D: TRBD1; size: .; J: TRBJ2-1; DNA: TGTGCCAGCAGTTCCCGGGACAGGGGGCGTTTATGGGAGCAGTTCTTC; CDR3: CASSSRDRGRLWEQFF
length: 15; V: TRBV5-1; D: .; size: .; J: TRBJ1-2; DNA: TGCGCCAGCAGCTTGGCCAACTCCCGGGACTATGGCTACACCTTC; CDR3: CASSLANSRDYGYTF
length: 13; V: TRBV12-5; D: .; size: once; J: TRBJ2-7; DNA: TGTGCTAGTGGTTTAGAGAGCTCCTACGAGCAGTACTTC; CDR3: CASGLESSYEQYF
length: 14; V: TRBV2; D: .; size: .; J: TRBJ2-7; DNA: TGTGCCAGCATCATACCGGTCGATAACTACGAGCAGTACTTC; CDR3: CASIIPVDNYEQYF
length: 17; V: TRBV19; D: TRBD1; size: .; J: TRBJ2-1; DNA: TGTGCCAGTAGTCACCTCTGGGGACAGAGCTCCTACAATGAGCAGTTCTTC; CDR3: CASSHLWGQSSYNEQFF
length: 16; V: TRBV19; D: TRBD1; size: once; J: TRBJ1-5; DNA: TGTGCCAGTATCAAAGGGCCCGGGACAGGCAATCAGCCCCAGCATTTT; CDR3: CASIKGPGTGNQPQHF
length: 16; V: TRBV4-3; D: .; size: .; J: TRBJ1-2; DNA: TGCGCCAGCAGCCAAGATACCCAGGGAGGATACTATGGCTACACCTTC; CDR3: CASSQDTQGGYYGYTF
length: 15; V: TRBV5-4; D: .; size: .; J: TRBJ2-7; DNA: TGTGCCAGCAGCTCTTCGACAGGATCCCCCTACGAGCAGTACTTC; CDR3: CASSSSTGSPYEQYF
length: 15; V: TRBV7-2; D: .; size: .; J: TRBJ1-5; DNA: TGTGCCAGCAGCTTAGAACCCGGGGGGTTTCAGCCCCAGCATTTT; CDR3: CASSLEPGGFQPQHF
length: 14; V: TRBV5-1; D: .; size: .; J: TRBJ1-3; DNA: TGCGCCAGCAGCTTGAGTAGCTCTGGAAACACCATATATTTT; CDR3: CASSLSSSGNTIYF
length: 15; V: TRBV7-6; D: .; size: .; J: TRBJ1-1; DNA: TGTGCCAGCAGCACAGAGGCCGGGGGAAACACTGAAGCTTTCTTT; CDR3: CASSTEAGGNTEAFF
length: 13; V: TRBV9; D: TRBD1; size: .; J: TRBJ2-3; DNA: TGTGCCAGCAGCGTGGGACAGGGGAGTGCGCAGTATTTT; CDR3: CASSVGQGSAQYF
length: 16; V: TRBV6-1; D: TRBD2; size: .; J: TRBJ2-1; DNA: TGTGCCAGCAGTGTATCTAGCGGGGGGGCGGGAAATGAGCAGTTCTTC; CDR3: CASSVSSGGAGNEQFF
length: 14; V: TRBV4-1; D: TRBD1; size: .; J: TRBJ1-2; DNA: TGCGCCAGCAGCCTAGTCCAGGGGACAGATGGCTACACCTTC; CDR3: CASSLVQGTDGYTF
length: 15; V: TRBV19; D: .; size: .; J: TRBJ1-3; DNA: TGTGCCAGTAGTATATCAGGGGAAACTGGAAACACCATATATTTT; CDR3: CASSISGETGNTIYF
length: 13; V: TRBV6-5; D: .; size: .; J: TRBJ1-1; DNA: TGTGCCAGCTGGGAGGTGGAAGCCTTCCAAGCTTTCTTT; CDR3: CASWEVEAFQAFF
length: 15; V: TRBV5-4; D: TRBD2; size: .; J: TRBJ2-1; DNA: TGTGCCAGCAGCTTTGCGGGGGGCTCCTACAATGAGCAGTTCTTC; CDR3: CASSFAGGSYNEQFF
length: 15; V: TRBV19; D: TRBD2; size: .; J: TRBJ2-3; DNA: TGTGCCAGTGGATTTTGGGGACTAGAGGGGGATACGCAGTATTTT; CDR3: CASGFWGLEGDTQYF
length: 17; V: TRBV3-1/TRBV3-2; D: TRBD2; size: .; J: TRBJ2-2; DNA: TGTGCCAGCAGCCAAGAGGGTAGCGGGGGGGCCACCGGGGAGCTGTTTTTT; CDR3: CASSQEGSGGATGELFF
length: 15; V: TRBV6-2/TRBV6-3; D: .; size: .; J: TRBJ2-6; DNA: TGTGCCAGCAGTTACTCAGGGGCTGGGGCCAACGTCCTGACTTTC; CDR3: CASSYSGAGANVLTF
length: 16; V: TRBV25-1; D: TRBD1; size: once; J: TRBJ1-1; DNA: TGTGCCAGCTACACTCAGGGGGCATCCGGAGATACTGAAGCTTTCTTT; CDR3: CASYTQGASGDTEAFF
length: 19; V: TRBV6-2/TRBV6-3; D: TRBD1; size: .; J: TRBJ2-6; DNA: TGTGCCAGCAGTCCGTACCGGGACAGGCGTCTTTCTATGGCCAACGTCCTGACTTTC; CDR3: CASSPYRDRRLSMANVLTF
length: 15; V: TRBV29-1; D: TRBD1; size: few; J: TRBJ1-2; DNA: TGCAGCGTTGTGTCGGGGGACAGGGGCGATCGGGGCTACACCTTC; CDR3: CSVVSGDRGDRGYTF
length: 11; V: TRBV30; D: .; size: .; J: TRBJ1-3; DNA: TGTGCCTGGGGTATTGGAAACACCATATATTTT; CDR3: CAWGIGNTIYF
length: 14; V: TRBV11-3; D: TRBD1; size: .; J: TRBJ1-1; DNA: TGTGCCAGCAGCCCACAGGGGGCCGGCACTGAAGCTTTCTTT; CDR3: CASSPQGAGTEAFF
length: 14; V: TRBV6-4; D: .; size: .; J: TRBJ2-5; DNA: TGTGCCAGCAGTGGGAGGGGTTTGGAAGAGACCCAGTACTTC; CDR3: CASSGRGLEETQYF
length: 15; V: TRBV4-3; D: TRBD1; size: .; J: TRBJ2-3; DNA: TGCGCCAGCAGCCAAGAGGGACAGGGGGCAGATACGCAGTATTTT; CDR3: CASSQEGQGADTQYF
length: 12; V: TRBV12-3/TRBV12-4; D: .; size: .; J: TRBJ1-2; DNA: TGTGCCAGCAGTTTAGGACAGGAAGGCTACACCTTC; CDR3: CASSLGQEGYTF
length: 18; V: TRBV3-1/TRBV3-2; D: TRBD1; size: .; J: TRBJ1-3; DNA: TGTGCCAGCAGCCAAGATATGGGACAGCTGTTTTCCGGAAACACCATATATTTT; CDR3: CASSQDMGQLFSGNTIYF
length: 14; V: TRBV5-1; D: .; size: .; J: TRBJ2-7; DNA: TGCGCCAGCAGCTTGGATGCCAGCTCCTACGAGCAGTACTTC; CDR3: CASSLDASSYEQYF
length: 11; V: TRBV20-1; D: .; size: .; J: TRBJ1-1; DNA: TGCAGTGCTGGGGAGAATGGTGAAGCTTTCTTT; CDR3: CSAGENGEAFF
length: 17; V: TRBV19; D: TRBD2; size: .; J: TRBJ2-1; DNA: TGTGCCAGTAGTACCCTGGGACTACTCTTCCCCTACAATGAGCAGTTCTTC; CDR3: CASSTLGLLFPYNEQFF
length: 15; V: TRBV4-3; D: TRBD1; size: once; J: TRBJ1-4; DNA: TGCGCCAGCAGCCAACGGGACAGGGTAAAAGAAAAACTGTTTTTT; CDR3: CASSQRDRVKEKLFF
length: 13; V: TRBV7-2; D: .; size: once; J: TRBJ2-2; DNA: TGTGCCAGCAGCTATAGAGGGCTCGGGGAGCTGTTTTTT; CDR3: CASSYRGLGELFF
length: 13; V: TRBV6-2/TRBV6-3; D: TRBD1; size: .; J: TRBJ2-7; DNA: TGTGCCAGCAGTGGGACAGGAACCTACGAGCAGTACTTC; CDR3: CASSGTGTYEQYF
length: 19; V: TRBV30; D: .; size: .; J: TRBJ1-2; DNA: TGTGCCTGGAGTGGGGCCCCCCCCACCCGGGGGGGAAATAACTATGGCTACACCTTC; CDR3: CAWSGAPPTRGGNNYGYTF
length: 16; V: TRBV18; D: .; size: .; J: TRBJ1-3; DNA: TGTGCCAGCTCACCACCGAGGCCCAACTCTGGAAACACCATATATTTT; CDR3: CASSPPRPNSGNTIYF
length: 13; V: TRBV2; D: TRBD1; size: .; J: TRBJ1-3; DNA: TGTGCCACCTGGACAGGGGGCGAAAACACCATATATTTT; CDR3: CATWTGGENTIYF
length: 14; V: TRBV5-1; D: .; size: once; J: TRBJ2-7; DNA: TGCGCCAGCAGCACCGGGACTCCAGCCTACGAGCAGTACTTC; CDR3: CASSTGTPAYEQYF
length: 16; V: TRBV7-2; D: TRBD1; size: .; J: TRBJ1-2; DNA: TGTGCCAGCAGCTCGTACATGACAGGGTTCAACTATGGCTACACCTTC; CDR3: CASSSYMTGFNYGYTF
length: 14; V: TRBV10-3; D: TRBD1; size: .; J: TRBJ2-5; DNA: TGTGCCATCAGTGATGACAGGGCCCAAGAGACCCAGTACTTC; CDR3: CAISDDRAQETQYF
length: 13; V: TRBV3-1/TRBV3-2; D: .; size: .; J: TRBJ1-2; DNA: TGTGCCAGCAGCCAAGTCCAGGGCGATGGCTACACCTTC; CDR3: CASSQVQGDGYTF
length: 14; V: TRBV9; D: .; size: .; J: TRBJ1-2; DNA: TGTGCCAGCAGCGTTTCTAACAGCTACTATGGCTACACCTTC; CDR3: CASSVSNSYYGYTF
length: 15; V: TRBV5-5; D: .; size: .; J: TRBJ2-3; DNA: TGTGCCAGCAGTCTCTCAGGGTTCGGCACAGATACGCAGTATTTT; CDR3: CASSLSGFGTDTQYF
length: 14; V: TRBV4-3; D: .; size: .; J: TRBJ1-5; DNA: TGCGCCAGCAGCCAAGAACCGGGGGGCCAGCCCCAGCATTTT; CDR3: CASSQEPGGQPQHF
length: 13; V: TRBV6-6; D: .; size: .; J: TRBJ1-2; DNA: TGTGCCAGCAGTTACAGGGAGAAATATGGCTACACCTTC; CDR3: CASSYREKYGYTF
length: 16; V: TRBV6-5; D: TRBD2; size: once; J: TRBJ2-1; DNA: TGTGCCAGCAGTTATGACGGGACTAGCGGCCTCAATGAGCAGTTCTTC; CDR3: CASSYDGTSGLNEQFF
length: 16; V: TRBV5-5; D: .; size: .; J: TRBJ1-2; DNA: TGTGCCAGCAGCTTGGCCCGGGGGACCTCTAACTATGGCTACACCTTC; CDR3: CASSLARGTSNYGYTF
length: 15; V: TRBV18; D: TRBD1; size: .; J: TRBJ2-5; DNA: TGTGCCAGCTCCGAATTCCGGGACAGGGGCGAGACCCAGTACTTC; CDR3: CASSEFRDRGETQYF
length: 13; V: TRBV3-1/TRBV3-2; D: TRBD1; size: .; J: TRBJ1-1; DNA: TGTGCCAGCAGCCACCAGACAGGGGGGGGAGCTTTCTTT; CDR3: CASSHQTGGGAFF
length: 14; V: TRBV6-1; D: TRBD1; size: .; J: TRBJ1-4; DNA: TGTGCCAGCAGTGAGACAGGGCAAAATGAAAAACTGTTTTTT; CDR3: CASSETGQNEKLFF
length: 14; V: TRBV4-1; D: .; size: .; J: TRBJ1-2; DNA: TGCGCCAGCAGCCAAGTAGCGGTTAACTATGGCTACACCTTC; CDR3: CASSQVAVNYGYTF
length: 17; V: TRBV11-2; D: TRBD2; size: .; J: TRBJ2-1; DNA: TGTGCCAGCAGCTTAGTCTTTTTGACTAGCGGGAACAATGAGCAGTTCTTC; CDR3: CASSLVFLTSGNNEQFF
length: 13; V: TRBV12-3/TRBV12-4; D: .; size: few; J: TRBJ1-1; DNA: TGTGCCAGCAGTTTCCCGAGGAACACTGAAGCTTTCTTT; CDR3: CASSFPRNTEAFF
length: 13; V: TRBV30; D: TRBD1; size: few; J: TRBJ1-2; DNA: TGTGCCTGGAGGGGACAGTCTATTGGAGGCTACACCTTC; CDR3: CAWRGQSIGGYTF
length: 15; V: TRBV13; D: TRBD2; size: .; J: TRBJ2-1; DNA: TGTGCCAGCAGCTTACCAGCGGGAGAAGACAATGAGCAGTTCTTC; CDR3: CASSLPAGEDNEQFF
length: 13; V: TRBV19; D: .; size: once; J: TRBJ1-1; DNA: TGTGCCAGTAGTATCGCTTCGGACACTGAAGCTTTCTTT; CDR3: CASSIASDTEAFF
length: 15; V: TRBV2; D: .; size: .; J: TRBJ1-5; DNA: TGTGCCAGCAGTGACCCCAGGGGAGGGAATCAGCCCCAGCATTTT; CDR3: CASSDPRGGNQPQHF